Each of the 15 T cell receptor beta chains below was sequenced from the same sample in a study of control samples from healthy donors and cancer patients. Generated by immunoSEQ multiplex PCR, the TCRdb table keeps only in-frame clones and is missing some. The sample holds 99,000 or so clones, 83% seen once. The sequenced sample consisted of blood. The receptors were gathered from a woman in her forties or fifties in good health.

The chain combines TRBV7-2 with TRBJ1-1; D unclear. The CDR3 contains 12 residues. Trimming removed 4 bases at V and 10 bases at J, with 13 bases between. Germline lookup yields CDR1 SGHTA and CDR2 FQGNSA. CDR3 residues: CASSSGKTGAFF. CDR3 in DNA: TGTGCCAGCAGCTCGGGGAAAACGGGAGCTTTCTTT.

The rearrangement uses TRBV30 and TRBJ1-1; a weak D match, TRBD1 (5 bases). Trimming cost V 0 bases and J 0 bases, with 17 bases left between them. CDR3 size: 17 residues. The V gene's germline CDR1 is GTSNPN and CDR2 SVGIG (reference sequence). CDR3 sequence (DNA): TGTGCCTGGAGTGTACCCGGGACGGTGATCATGAACACTGAAGCTTTCTTT. Its protein is CAWSVPGTVIMNTEAFF.

The chain combines TRBV5-4 with TRBJ2-2, with D maybe TRBD2 (6 bases). The germline V gene has CDR1 SGHNT and CDR2 YYREEE (reference sequence). The V end lost 5 bases, the J end lost 1 base, and 9 bases lay between the germline ends. This CDR3 spans 14 amino acids. In nucleotides, the CDR3 is TGTGCCAGCAGGACGGGGGTGAACACCGGGGAGCTGTTTTTT. Its translation: CASRTGVNTGELFF. Supplemented by reference TRBV5-4 and TRBJ2-2, the full variable domain reads ETGVTQSPTHLIKTRGQQVTLRCSSQSGHNTVSWYQQALGQGPQFIFQYYREEENGRGNFPPRFSGLQFPNYSSELNVNALELDDSALYLCASRTGVNTGELFFGEGSRLTVL.

The rearrangement uses TRBV24-1 and TRBJ2-3; D is ambiguous. Trimming cost V 5 bases and J 2 bases, with 10 bases left between them. This CDR3 is built from 14 residues. The germline V gene has CDR1 KGHDR and CDR2 SFDVKD. CDR3 region: CATSGRLLTDTQYF. The CDR3 coding sequence is TGTGCCACCAGTGGGCGGCTGCTCACAGATACGCAGTATTTT.

CDR3 sequence reads: CATGASYEQYF. The CDR3 DNA is TGTGCCACAGGGGCCTCCTACGAGCAGTACTTC. This sequence joins TRBV18 and TRBJ2-7, with a tentative D call TRBD1 (6 bases). V lost 10 bases to trimming and J lost 0 bases, with 7 bases between them. The length of the CDR3 is 11 residues. Per the germline V gene, CDR1 is KGHSH and CDR2 is LQKENI.

CDR3 region: CASSWDSREGEQFF. Here the CDR3 DNA reads TGTGCCAGCAGCTGGGACAGCCGTGAGGGTGAGCAGTTCTTC. This chain joins TRBV5-4 and TRBJ2-1; 7 bases are shared with TRBD1. Germline assignment: CDR1 SGHNT and CDR2 YYREEE (reference sequence). The CDR3 loop spans 14 amino acids. The V gene end was trimmed by 3 bases and the J gene end by 9 bases; junction bases not matched to a gene: 9.

This chain links TRBV20-1 with TRBJ1-5; D is perhaps TRBD1 (6 bases). This CDR3 has 13 amino acids. Trimming left V 6 bases short and J 7 bases short, with 16 bases between. The germline V gene encodes CDR1 DFQATT and CDR2 SNEGSKA (reference sequence). Here the CDR3 reads CSASEGVAQPQHF. Here the CDR3 DNA reads TGCAGTGCCAGTGAGGGGGTGGCCCAGCCCCAGCATTTT.

The chain is built from TRBV2 and TRBJ2-7; TRBD2 might be the D (5 bases). CDR1 SNHLY and CDR2 FYNNEI come from the germline V gene. V was pared by 3 bases and J by 0 bases, with 9 bases between. The CDR3 sequence is 14 residues long. CDR3 sequence (DNA): TGTGCCAGCAGTGAGCGGGCCCTCTCCTACGAGCAGTACTTC. It encodes CASSERALSYEQYF.

This chain connects TRBV19 to TRBJ2-2, with 12 bases fitting TRBD2. After removal of 3 bases from V and 2 bases from J, the junction contained 7 bases not matched to a gene. Germline V lookup: CDR1 LNHDA, CDR2 SQIVND (reference sequence). The CDR3 sequence is 18 residues long. CDR3 sequence reads: CASSIITSGRLNTGELFF. For the CDR3, the DNA is TGTGCCAGTAGTATTATTACTAGCGGGAGGCTCAACACCGGGGAGCTGTTTTTT.

The sample holds one count of this clone. This chain connects TRBV6-1 to TRBJ1-1; D unresolved. Deletions cut 4 bases from V and 1 base from J, with 19 bases between. Germline V gene data show CDR1 as MNHNS and CDR2 as SASEGT. The CDR3 length is 17 residues. The CDR3 coding sequence is TGTGCCAGCAGTGGTTCTGGACTCAAACCTGGGAACACTGAAGCTTTCTTT. This encodes CASSGSGLKPGNTEAFF.

The genes are TRBV28 and TRBJ1-5; a weak D match, TRBD1 (6 bases). Germline CDR1 is MDHEN and CDR2 is SYDVKM. The V end was cut by 5 bases, the J end by 6 bases, with 17 bases between. This CDR3 spans 15 amino acids. CDR3 protein: CASSPSTGLGQPQHF. CDR3 sequence (DNA): TGTGCCAGCAGTCCTTCCACAGGGTTGGGTCAGCCCCAGCATTTT.

The chain couples TRBV7-9 to TRBJ2-7, with 9 positions matching TRBD1. V lost 5 bases and J lost 4; bases outside the gene matches: 6. Germline values: CDR1 SEHNR, CDR2 FQNEAQ (reference sequence). CDR3 size: 14 residues. CDR3 loop: CASSPPTGGYEQYF. In DNA, the CDR3 is TGTGCCAGCAGCCCTCCGACAGGGGGTTACGAGCAGTACTTC.

As DNA, the CDR3 is TGTGCCAGCAGCCCAGATCAGGGGGTTACCAAGTATGAGCAGTTCTTC. This translates into CASSPDQGVTKYEQFF. V is TRBV7-9 and J is TRBJ2-1; 7 nucleotides line up with TRBD1. Germline V gene data show CDR1 as SEHNR and CDR2 as FQNEAQ (reference sequence). The CDR3 is made up of 16 amino acids. V gave up 5 bases and J gave up 8 bases; unmatched junction bases: 15.

The chain couples TRBV7-9 to TRBJ1-6; 8 bases agree with TRBD1. CDR3 length: 19 amino acids. CDR1 is SEHNR and CDR2 is FQNEAQ in the germline V gene (reference sequence). J was trimmed by 0 bases and V by 7 bases; bases with no gene match: 14. The CDR3 region is CASKPVGQGKSSYNSPLHF. The DNA of the CDR3 is TGTGCCAGCAAACCCGTCGGACAGGGAAAGAGCTCCTATAATTCACCCCTCCACTTT.

The V and J genes are TRBV28 and TRBJ1-5; D unresolved. The V end lost 5 bases, the J end lost 3 bases, and 17 bases lay between the germline ends. The CDR3 runs 16 residues. Germline values: CDR1 MDHEN, CDR2 SYDVKM. CDR3 nucleotide sequence: TGTGCCAGCAGTCTCACTCATAGTGGCCTCAATCAGCCCCAGCATTTT. It specifies CASSLTHSGLNQPQHF. Filled out from reference TRBV28 and TRBJ1-5, the complete variable domain reads DVKVTQSSRYLVKRTGEKVFLECVQDMDHENMFWYRQDPGLGLRLIYFSYDVKMKEKGDIPEGYSVSREKKERFSLILESASTNQTSMYLCASSLTHSGLNQPQHFGDGTRLSIL.